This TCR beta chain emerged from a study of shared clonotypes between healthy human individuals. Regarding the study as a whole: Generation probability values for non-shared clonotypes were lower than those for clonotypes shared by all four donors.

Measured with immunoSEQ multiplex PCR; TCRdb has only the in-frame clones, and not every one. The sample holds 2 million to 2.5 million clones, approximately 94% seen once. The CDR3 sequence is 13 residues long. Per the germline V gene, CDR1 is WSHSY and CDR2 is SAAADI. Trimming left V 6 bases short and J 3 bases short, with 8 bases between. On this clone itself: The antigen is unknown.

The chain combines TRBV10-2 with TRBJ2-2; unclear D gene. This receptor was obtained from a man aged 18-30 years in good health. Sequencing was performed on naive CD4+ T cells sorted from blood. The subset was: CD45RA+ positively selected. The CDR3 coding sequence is TGCGCCAGCAGAAACGCGGACACCGGGGAGCTGTTTTTT. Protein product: CASRNADTGELFF.